The present T cell receptor beta chain was sequenced within a study of cytomegalovirus exposure and HLA in healthy donors. PCR employed 60 Vbeta and 13 Jbeta primers. The protocol was immunoSEQ multiplex PCR, while the TCRdb copy is restricted to in-frame clones and leaves out a portion. The sample lists some 130,000 clones; approximately 85% were seen once. V shed 0 bases, J shed 4 bases, and the junction held 11 bases outside the gene matches. Germline V CDR1 and CDR2: LGHNA, YNFKEQ. The CDR3 spans 19 residues. The material sequenced was PBMCs. The source is a male donor in good health and CMV-seropositive. This sequence joins TRBV4-2 and TRBJ2-2; 10 bases match TRBD2. CDR3 in DNA: TGTGCCAGCAGCCAAGAGAGGGGGCTAGCGGGAGCGGGCACCGGGGAGCTGTTTTTT. Its protein is CASSQERGLAGAGTGELFF.